This T cell receptor beta chain came from a study of response to subunit inactivated influenza vaccine. Comments on this clonotype: The target antigen is unknown.

Study results and limitations: It was suggested by the authors that few new T cells are recruited by each seasonal influenza vaccination.

After removal of 6 bases from V and 4 bases from J, the junction contained 10 bases not matched to a gene. This CDR3 comprises 15 residues. TCRdb redid the calling of the RT-PCR reads with MiXCR, one entry per CDR3 protein. The sample consists of hundreds of thousands of distinct CDR3 sequences, approximately 15% of them appearing once. The sequence was collected from a man aged 45-65 years who received an inactivated influenza vaccine. Sequencing was performed on PBMCs from blood, taken 11 to 12 days after vaccination. V and J are TRBV12-3 or TRBV12-4 and TRBJ1-2, with 8 nucleotides matching TRBD1. The DNA for the CDR3 is TGTGCCAGCAGCTTAAACGGACAGGGCGGCTATGGCTACACCTTC. It specifies CASSLNGQGGYGYTF.